This entry features one T cell receptor beta chain sequence. The data were taken from a study of blood T cell repertoires in COVID-19. For the study at large: COVID-19 samples, acute and convalescent, were from the United States, Italy and Spain. PBMCs, B-cell-depleted T cells, or T cells were the source of the cDNA or gDNA that made up the material.

The CDR3 is made up of 15 amino acids. Trimming removed 6 bases from V and 4 bases from J, with 16 bases in between. The germline CDR1 and CDR2 sequences are MNHNY and SVGAGI (reference sequence). Assay: immunoSEQ multiplex PCR; the TCRdb copy retains only in-frame clones and omits some. The sample lists some 200,000 clones, roughly 89% occurring once. The rearrangement joins TRBV6-6 to TRBJ2-1; TRBD2 is a possible D gene (6 bases). The specimen sequenced was peripheral blood. This sequence was found in a woman aged 18-29 years who had recovered from COVID-19. CDR3 sequence: CASSITGGGYNEQFF. CDR3 bases: TGTGCCAGCAGCATAACAGGTGGAGGGTACAATGAGCAGTTCTTC.